One sample yielded the 15 T cell receptor beta chains listed below, sequenced in a study of molecular identifiers for immune sequencing clone quantification. MiXCR, run by TCRdb on the PCR reads, gives a single entry per CDR3 protein. The repertoire includes about 640,000 distinct CDR3 sequences, approximately 20% of them detected once, and about 0.9% sits in the top ten. Sequences were obtained from naive CD8+ T cells from blood, with Jurkat cell RNA spiked in. Noted subset: FACS-sorted CD8+CD4-CCR7+CD45RA+ naive T cells. These receptors were obtained from a human donor in good health. Some libraries in this study had Jurkat cell RNA spiked in.

This clonotype has just a few counts. The genes are TRBV2 and TRBJ2-2; 10 bases are a match to TRBD2. Germline V CDR1 and CDR2: SNHLY, FYNNEI. Losses at the gene ends were 7 bases for V and 2 bases for J; bases not matched to a gene: 7. The CDR3 has 16 residues. The DNA of the CDR3 is TGTGCCAGCACCCCCTCTAGCGGGGGAAACACCGGGGAGCTGTTTTTT. Protein sequence: CASTPSSGGNTGELFF. Together with reference TRBV2 and TRBJ2-2, the CDR3 gives the full variable domain: EPEVTQTPSHQVTQMGQEVILRCVPISNHLYFYWYRQILGQKVEFLVSFYNNEISEKSEIFDDQFSVERPDGSNFTLKIRSTKLEDSAMYFCASTPSSGGNTGELFFGEGSRLTVL.

To note about this clonotype: A much larger clonotype is one base distant, so this may be a read error. This chain connects TRBV20-1 to TRBJ2-6; 12 positions match TRBD2. After removal of 1 base from V and 0 bases from J, the junction contained 7 bases not matched to a gene. Germline CDR1 is DFQATT and CDR2 is SNEGSKA (reference sequence). The CDR3 is made up of 19 amino acids. CDR3 coding DNA: TGCAGTGCTAGAGTGCGAGGACTAGCGGGAATCTCTGGGGCCAACGTCCTGACTTTC. Residues: CSARVRGLAGISGANVLTF.

This clonotype was picked up many times. The J gene is TRBJ2-5, the V gene TRBV10-3; 7 bases match TRBD1. The junction had 11 bases not matched to a gene; V was cut back by 2 bases and J by 5 bases. The CDR3 spans 16 residues. CDR1 is ENHRY, CDR2 SYGVKD, per germline. The CDR3 bases are TGTGCCATCAGTGAGCCCCAGGGGGACCGCGGTGAGACCCAGTACTTC. It encodes CAISEPQGDRGETQYF.

This clonotype has more than one count but fewer than ten. This chain joins TRBV7-9 and TRBJ1-5, with 9 bases identical to TRBD1. Germline V gene sequence: CDR1 SEHNR, CDR2 FQNEAQ (reference sequence). Germline trimming cut 6 bases from V and 5 bases from J; bases unmatched to any gene: 5. The CDR3 consists of 14 residues. For the CDR3, the DNA is TGTGCCAGCAGTCGGACAGGGGATGATCAGCCCCAGCATTTT. Residues: CASSRTGDDQPQHF.

This clonotype was seen only once. A much larger clone sits a single nucleotide away, making a read error possible. The rearrangement links TRBV27 to TRBJ1-6; D gene unclear. The CDR3 has 14 residues. The germline V gene encodes CDR1 MNHEY and CDR2 SMNVEV (reference sequence). CDR3 in amino acids: CATSLSAVLAPLHF. The CDR3 DNA reads as TGTGCCACCAGTTTAAGTGCGGTTCTTGCACCCCTCCACTTT.

Many counts were recorded for this clonotype. The rearrangement links TRBV29-1 to TRBJ1-1; no firm D call. CDR1 is SQVTM and CDR2 is ANQGSEA in the germline V gene. The CDR3 sequence is 14 residues long. The germline V and J ends were trimmed by 7 bases and 1 base, with 16 bases remaining between them. In DNA, the CDR3 is TGCAGCGCCCTCGGAGGGATATCGAACACTGAAGCTTTCTTT. Protein sequence: CSALGGISNTEAFF. Supplemented by reference TRBV29-1 and TRBJ1-1, the full variable domain reads SAVISQKPSRDICQRGTSLTIQCQVDSQVTMMFWYRQQPGQSLTLIATANQGSEATYESGFVIDKFPISRPNLTFSTLTVSNMSPEDSSIYLCSALGGISNTEAFFGQGTRLTVV.

Note on this clonotype: A single base separates this from a much larger clone, so it may be a read error. This chain uses TRBV20-1 with TRBJ2-2; no clear D gene. The germline V gene encodes CDR1 DFQATT and CDR2 SNEGSKA (reference sequence). The germline V and J ends were trimmed by 1 base and 8 bases, with 11 bases remaining between them. The CDR3 totals 13 residues. The CDR3, as DNA: TGCAGTGCTAGAGGTGAGAAAGAGGGGGAGCTGTTTTTT. It specifies CSARGEKEGELFF.

This chain links TRBV27 with TRBJ2-3; D perhaps matches TRBD2 (6 bases). Trimming pared 8 bases from V and 2 bases from J, leaving 26 bases between. In germline, CDR1 is MNHEY, CDR2 SMNVEV (reference sequence). The CDR3 has 18 residues. CDR3 sequence reads: CASGPSPSGREFTDTQYF. The CDR3 DNA is TGTGCCAGCGGTCCGTCCCCTTCGGGGCGGGAATTCACAGATACGCAGTATTTT.

This clonotype was recorded many times. The J gene is TRBJ2-1, the V gene TRBV11-2, with 10 bases lining up with TRBD1. The V segment lost 1 base and the J segment 6 bases; nucleotides outside the gene matches: 0. CDR1 SGHAT and CDR2 FQNNGV come from the germline V gene. The CDR3 totals 14 residues. In DNA form, the CDR3 reads TGTGCCAGCAGCTTAGGACAGGGGGCCAATGAGCAGTTCTTC. Protein sequence: CASSLGQGANEQFF.

V usage is TRBV9 and J usage is TRBJ2-7, with 7 positions matching TRBD1. Germline CDR1 SGDLS, CDR2 YYNGEE. The CDR3 runs to 14 residues. V trimming: 4 bases; J trimming: 3 bases; junction bases outside the gene matches: 7. The CDR3, as DNA: TGTGCCAGCAGCCGGAAGGACAGGAACTACGAGCAGTACTTC. Translation gives CASSRKDRNYEQYF. The entire variable domain, with the rest obtained from reference TRBV9 and TRBJ2-7, is as follows: DSGVTQTPKHLITATGQRVTLRCSPRSGDLSVYWYQQSLDQGLQFLIQYYNGEERAKGNILERFSAQQFPDLHSELNLSSLELGDSALYFCASSRKDRNYEQYFGPGTRLTVT.

In the case of this clonotype: One junction end does not reproduce the germline sequence, and a read error may be involved. The rearrangement uses TRBV12-3 or TRBV12-4 and TRBJ1-1, with D maybe TRBD1 (5 bases). This CDR3 is 13 amino acids long. The CDR3 DNA is TGTGCCAGCGGTTTAGGAGGGGTCACTGAAGCTTTCTTT. Amino acid sequence: CASGLGGVTEAFF.

For this clonotype: Given a much more abundant clone one base away, this may be a read error. Likely a read error: the CDR3 ends without its conserved phenylalanine or tryptophan. The V gene is TRBV7-2, the J gene TRBJ2-7; D possibly matches TRBD1 or TRBD2 (5 bases each). Germline V lookup: CDR1 SGHTA, CDR2 FQGNSA. Trimming cost V 5 bases and J 0 bases, with 14 bases left between them. This CDR3 has 15 amino acids. As DNA, the CDR3 is TGTGCCAGCAGCCCCCGGGGCAGGGACTCCTACGAGCAGTACCTC. Protein sequence: CASSPRGRDSYEQYL.

This clonotype was picked up many times. V is TRBV10-2 and J is TRBJ1-6, with D unclear. Germline V gives CDR1 WSHSY, CDR2 SAAADI. This CDR3 region has 16 residues. With 2 bases removed from V and 7 bases from J, the gap between germline ends came to 15 bases. Here the CDR3 DNA reads TGCGCCAGCAGTGAGCCCTCCAGCTCATCGAATTCACCCCTCCACTTT. Residues: CASSEPSSSSNSPLHF.

With respect to this clonotype: Germline is not matched at one junction end, which may reflect a read error. The CDR3 loop reads CATSGDNGQFF. Written as DNA, the CDR3 is TGTGCCACCAGTGGGGACAATGGGCAGTTCTTC. The V and J genes are TRBV24-1 and TRBJ2-1, with D possibly TRBD1 on 6 matching bases. Per germline, CDR1 KGHDR and CDR2 SFDVKD. CDR3 length equals 11 residues.

In regard to this clonotype: It may be a read error: a sequence one base away is much more abundant. The chain has TRBV13 and TRBJ1-4; D possibly corresponds to TRBD1 (5 bases). The CDR3 sequence is 15 residues long. The germline CDR1 and CDR2 sequences are PRHDT and FYEKMQ (reference sequence). V lost 2 bases and J lost 8, with 15 bases in between. CDR3 protein: CASSLFGQGGEKLFF. CDR3 nucleotides: TGTGCCAGCAGCTTATTCGGTCAGGGAGGGGAAAAACTGTTTTTT.